The 15 T cell receptor beta chains presented below share a single source sample, sequenced in a study of cytomegalovirus exposure and HLA in healthy donors (dated by TCRdb to 2015 to 2018). The receptor library was made with the immunoSEQ multiplex PCR assay. TCRdb retrieved this table from immuneACCESS and kept in-frame rearrangements only. Not all clones are present; in checked studies, unresolved V genes account for under half, and no reason is known for the remainder. In all, the sample holds about 280,000 clones, and just over 85% of those were seen once. The ten largest clones represent about 1% of the sample. The sequenced material came from PBMCs. The receptors come from a woman aged 18 to 35 in good health and CMV-seronegative.

V and J are TRBV10-3 and TRBJ1-1; a weak D match, TRBD1 (5 bases). The ends were cut back, 6 bases at V and 3 bases at J, with 17 bases in the middle. The CDR3 spans 15 residues. Germline V gives CDR1 ENHRY, CDR2 SYGVKD. DNA for the CDR3: TGTGCCATCAGGGCGGGGAGGGGCGCGGACACTGAAGCTTTCTTT. Translating gives CAIRAGRGADTEAFF.

The rearrangement links TRBV28 to TRBJ2-1; D is ambiguous. The V gene lost 6 bases and the J gene lost 3 bases, with 3 bases spanning the gap. Germline CDR1 is MDHEN and CDR2 is SYDVKM. The CDR3 runs to 11 residues. The CDR3 DNA reads as TGTGCCAGCAGCCTCTACAATGAGCAGTTCTTC. It yields the protein CASSLYNEQFF.

The chain employs TRBV6-5 and TRBJ1-2; the D is unclear. The CDR3 runs to 13 residues. The V and J ends lost 9 bases and 8 bases respectively, with 19 bases between them. Per germline, CDR1 MNHEY and CDR2 SVGAGI. In DNA form, the CDR3 reads TGTGCCAGTACAGATTCCCTTATTCGGGGCTACACCTTC. Protein sequence: CASTDSLIRGYTF.

This sequence joins TRBV4-1 and TRBJ2-7, with a weak D call TRBD2 (5 bases). V was pared by 3 bases and J by 5 bases, with 20 bases between. Germline V gene data show CDR1 as MGHRA and CDR2 as YSYEKL. The CDR3 extends over 16 amino acids. The CDR3 loop reads CASSHLAPGNAHEQYF. The DNA of the CDR3 is TGCGCCAGCAGCCATCTCGCCCCCGGGAATGCCCACGAGCAGTACTTC.

This sequence joins TRBV2 and TRBJ1-2; TRBD1 agrees at 7 bases. V shed 6 bases, J shed 4 bases, and the junction held 8 bases outside the gene matches. The CDR3 runs 14 residues. Per the germline V gene, CDR1 is SNHLY and CDR2 is FYNNEI. In nucleotides, the CDR3 is TGTGCCAGCAGATTACAGGGGCCCGGCTATGGCTACACCTTC. It is translated as CASRLQGPGYGYTF.

The chain combines TRBV28 with TRBJ2-3; a weak D match, TRBD1 (6 bases). V lost 3 bases, J lost 2 bases, and 15 bases lay in between. The CDR3 sequence is 16 residues long. Germline V lookup: CDR1 MDHEN, CDR2 SYDVKM. CDR3 nucleotide sequence: TGTGCCAGCAGTTTTCCCTGGGACACCCTCACAGATACGCAGTATTTT. Translation: CASSFPWDTLTDTQYF.

The V call is TRBV2, the J call TRBJ1-5; 8 positions match TRBD1. The CDR3 covers 15 residues. Germline assignment: CDR1 SNHLY and CDR2 FYNNEI. Unmatched junction bases numbered 4, after V lost 6 bases and J lost 0 bases. This CDR3 is CASRQGGDSNQPQHF. The CDR3 nucleotides read TGTGCCAGCAGACAGGGGGGTGATAGCAATCAGCCCCAGCATTTT.

Only a few counts were recorded for this clone. This rearrangement joins TRBV5-1 to TRBJ2-5; D may be TRBD2 (6 bases). Germline V gives CDR1 SGHRS, CDR2 YFSETQ. Trimming took off 4 bases at V and 4 bases at J, with 17 bases between the two ends. The CDR3 consists of 15 residues. The CDR3: CASSGTGTLGETQYF. CDR3 nucleotides: TGCGCCAGCAGCGGAACCGGGACTTTAGGAGAGACCCAGTACTTC.

The chain combines TRBV6-6 with TRBJ1-4, with 8 positions matching TRBD1. The trim removed 4 bases at V and 6 bases at J, leaving 7 bases unmatched. The length of the CDR3 is 15 residues. Germline V CDR1 and CDR2: MNHNY, SVGAGI (reference sequence). Written as DNA, the CDR3 is TGTGCCAGCAGTTCCTCTCAGGGGGCGCATGAAAAACTGTTTTTT. Its translation is CASSSSQGAHEKLFF.

The chain combines TRBV18 with TRBJ2-3; 11 bases map to TRBD2. The CDR3 sequence is 18 residues long. Germline trimming cut 6 bases from V and 3 bases from J; bases unmatched to any gene: 14. Germline V gene data show CDR1 as KGHSH and CDR2 as LQKENI. The CDR3: CASSLLILAGGKTDTQYF. The CDR3, as DNA: TGTGCCAGCTCGCTCCTAATCTTAGCGGGAGGGAAAACAGATACGCAGTATTTT.

CDR3: CASSLDYRVGNTGELFF. Written as DNA, the CDR3 is TGTGCCAGCAGCTTAGATTACAGGGTAGGAAACACCGGGGAGCTGTTTTTT. This chain uses TRBV11-3 with TRBJ2-2; possible D gene TRBD1, 6 bases. CDR1 is SGHNT, CDR2 YENEEA, per germline. Trimming left V 0 bases short and J 2 bases short, with 13 bases between. The CDR3 sequence is 17 residues long.

The CDR3 protein is CASHRVDGNTIYF. The DNA for the CDR3 is TGTGCCAGCCACAGGGTTGATGGAAACACCATATATTTT. The gene calls are TRBV6-5 and TRBJ1-3, with D perhaps TRBD1 (6 bases). The CDR3 runs to 13 residues. Trimming pared 8 bases from V and 3 bases from J, leaving 11 bases between. In germline, CDR1 is MNHEY, CDR2 SVGAGI.

The chain uses TRBV6-5 and TRBJ2-3, with D possibly matching TRBD1 (6 bases). Germline V gene lookup returns CDR1 MNHEY and CDR2 SVGAGI. Between the trimmed V and J ends, which lost 7 bases and 1 base, there was a span of 12 bases. The CDR3 loop spans 14 amino acids. This CDR3 is CASKEQGGTDTQYF. Here the CDR3 DNA reads TGTGCCAGCAAGGAACAGGGAGGCACAGATACGCAGTATTTT.

The rearrangement joins TRBV4-1 to TRBJ1-1, with D tentatively TRBD1 (5 bases). CDR1 and CDR2 (germline): MGHRA, YSYEKL. V was cut by 0 bases and J by 10 bases, with 18 bases left in between. This CDR3 is 15 amino acids long. CDR3 sequence: CASSQENGDFWGAFF. DNA of the CDR3: TGCGCCAGCAGCCAAGAGAACGGGGACTTTTGGGGAGCTTTCTTT.

The V and J genes are TRBV2 and TRBJ1-5, with D possibly being TRBD1 (6 bases). V lost 6 bases and J 0 bases, leaving 27 bases between the germline ends. Looked up from germline, CDR1 is SNHLY and CDR2 is FYNNEI. CDR3 length: 20 amino acids. In DNA form, the CDR3 reads TGTGCCAGCAGCCACAAACCGACAGGATCGAAAGGAAATAGCAATCAGCCCCAGCATTTT. Translation gives CASSHKPTGSKGNSNQPQHF.